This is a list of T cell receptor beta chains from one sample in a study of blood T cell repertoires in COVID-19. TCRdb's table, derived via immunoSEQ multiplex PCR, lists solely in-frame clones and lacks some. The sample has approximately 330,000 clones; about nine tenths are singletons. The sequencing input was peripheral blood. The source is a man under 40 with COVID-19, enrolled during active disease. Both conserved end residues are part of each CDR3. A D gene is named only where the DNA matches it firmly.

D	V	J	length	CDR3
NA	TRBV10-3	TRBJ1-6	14	CASQGDPDNSPLHF
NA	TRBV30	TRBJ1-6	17	CAWSTEAPTLRGSPLHF
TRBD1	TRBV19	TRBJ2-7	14	CASSRDRDSYEQYF
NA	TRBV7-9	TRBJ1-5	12	CASSSSYGPQHF
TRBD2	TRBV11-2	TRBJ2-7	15	CASSLEAGVNSEQYF
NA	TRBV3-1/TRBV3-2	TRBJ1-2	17	CASSQVGGAFWNYGYTF
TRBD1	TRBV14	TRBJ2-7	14	CASSPGTGWHEQYF
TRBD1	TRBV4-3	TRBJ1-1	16	CASSLDRGVLNTEAFF
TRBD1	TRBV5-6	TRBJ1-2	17	CASSQGTVPWQDYGYTF
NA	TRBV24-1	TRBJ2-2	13	CATSVWNTGELFF
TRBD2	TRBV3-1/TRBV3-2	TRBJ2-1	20	CASSQIRTSGRLSSYNEQFF
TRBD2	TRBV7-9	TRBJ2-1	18	CASSSKRSGSGTHNEQFF
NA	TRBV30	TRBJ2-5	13	CAWSAHRGETQYF
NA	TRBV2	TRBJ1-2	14	CASSSIAAMDGYTF
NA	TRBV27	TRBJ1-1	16	CASSLRPRGMNTEAFF
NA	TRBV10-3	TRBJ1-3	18	CAISARNSGESRENTIYF
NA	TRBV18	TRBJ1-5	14	CASSPTTSNQPQHF
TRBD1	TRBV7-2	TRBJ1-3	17	CASSLGGQGISGNTIYF
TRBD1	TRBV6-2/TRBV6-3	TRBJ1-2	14	CASSYDRVNYGYTF
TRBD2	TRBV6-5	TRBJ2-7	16	CASSSLSGRGIHEQYF
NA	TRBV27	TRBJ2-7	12	CASTAEGWKQYF
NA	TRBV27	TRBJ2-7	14	CASTYSAGRYEQYF
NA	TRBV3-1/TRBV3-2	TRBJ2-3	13	CASSPPWRGSQYF
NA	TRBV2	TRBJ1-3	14	CASSDRSSGNTIYF
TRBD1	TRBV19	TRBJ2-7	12	CATQQGAYEQYF
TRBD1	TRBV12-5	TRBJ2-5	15	CASGNLTGLGETQYF
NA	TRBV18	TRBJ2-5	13	CASSPGHLETQYF
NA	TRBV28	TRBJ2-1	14	CASSLGAMGNEQFF
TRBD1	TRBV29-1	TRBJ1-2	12	CSVGTGGYGYTF
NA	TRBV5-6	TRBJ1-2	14	CASSLQVWGYGYTF
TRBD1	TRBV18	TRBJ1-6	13	CASSPDRESPLHF
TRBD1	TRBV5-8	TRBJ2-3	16	CASSSLRQGSTDTQYF
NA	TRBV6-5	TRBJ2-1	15	CASSLQGRAYNEQFF
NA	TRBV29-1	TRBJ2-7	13	CSARQAPTDEQYF
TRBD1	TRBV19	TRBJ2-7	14	CASKGTGGSYEQYF
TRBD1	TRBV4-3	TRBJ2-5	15	CASSPSRDRGETQYF
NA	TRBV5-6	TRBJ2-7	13	CASSLVTGPEQYF
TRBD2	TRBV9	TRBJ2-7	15	CASSGGLAGGDEQYF
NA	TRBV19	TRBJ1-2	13	CASSMDINYGYTF
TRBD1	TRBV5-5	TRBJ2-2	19	CASSLKDPWDRGNTGELFF
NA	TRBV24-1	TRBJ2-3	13	CATSDRATDTQYF
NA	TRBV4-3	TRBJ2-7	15	CASSLSSGPRPEQYF
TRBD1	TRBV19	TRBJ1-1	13	CASSTGQLTEAFF
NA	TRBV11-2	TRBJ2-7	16	CASSLDKRRLVDEQYF
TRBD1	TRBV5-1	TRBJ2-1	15	CASSLPGQAYNEQFF
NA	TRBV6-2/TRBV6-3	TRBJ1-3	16	CASSSFDSDFGNTIYF
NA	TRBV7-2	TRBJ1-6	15	CASRPGGSYNSPLHF
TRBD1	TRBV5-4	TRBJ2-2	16	CASSLGTGVYTGELFF
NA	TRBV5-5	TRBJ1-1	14	CASSFGTANTEAFF